This entry is about one TCR beta chain. Its matching antigen is unknown. This CDR3 has 15 amino acids. The data derive from a study of cytomegalovirus exposure and HLA in healthy donors. The overall study: Early release data held tens of millions of unique TCRs from HLA-typed donors.

Study-wide results and caveats: A previous analysis found most TCR beta V segments productive roughly 87% or roughly 30% of the time.

The PCR had 60 Vbeta and 13 Jbeta primers. The method was immunoSEQ multiplex PCR; TCRdb's version includes in-frame clones alone and lacks a portion of them. The table shows about 110,000 clones, with approximately 84% occurring only once. The sample consisted of PBMCs. The receptor's source is a man younger than 45 in good health and CMV-seronegative. V is TRBV21-1 and J is TRBJ2-2; the table's D call, TRBD1, has no DNA check behind it. TRBV21-1 is flagged as a pseudogene. CDR3 residues: CASPLWTANTGELFF. CDR3 coding DNA: TGTGCCAGCCCCCTTTGGACAGCCAACACCGGGGAGCTGTTTTTT.